This T cell receptor (beta chain) appears in the sequencing data of a study of shared clonotypes between healthy human individuals. CD45RO-negative, CCR7-positively selected cells formed the naive CD8 fraction, excluding terminally differentiated effector memory CD45RA+ cells. Each donor was a Caucasian adult residing in Nashville, Tennessee. Some clones are missing from TCRdb's copy, which holds only in-frame ones; the method was immunoSEQ multiplex PCR. The table shows about 680,000 clones, with 92% occurring only once. Germline lookup yields CDR1 MNHNS and CDR2 SASEGT. J gave up 4 bases and V 1 base, and 16 bases lay outside the gene matches. The CDR3 consists of 19 residues. Study findings and constraints: The low donor count limited represented genetic and exposure-history diversity.

As regards this clone: The antigen remains unidentified.

This receptor was taken from a man aged 25 to 45 in good health. The rearrangement links TRBV6-1 to TRBJ2-7; TRBD2 agrees at 10 bases. The source material was naive CD8+ T cells sorted from blood. DNA of the CDR3: TGTGCCAGCAGTGAAGTAAGGGAGACTAGCGGGTGGGGGGAGTACGAGCAGTACTTC. It codes for CASSEVRETSGWGEYEQYF.